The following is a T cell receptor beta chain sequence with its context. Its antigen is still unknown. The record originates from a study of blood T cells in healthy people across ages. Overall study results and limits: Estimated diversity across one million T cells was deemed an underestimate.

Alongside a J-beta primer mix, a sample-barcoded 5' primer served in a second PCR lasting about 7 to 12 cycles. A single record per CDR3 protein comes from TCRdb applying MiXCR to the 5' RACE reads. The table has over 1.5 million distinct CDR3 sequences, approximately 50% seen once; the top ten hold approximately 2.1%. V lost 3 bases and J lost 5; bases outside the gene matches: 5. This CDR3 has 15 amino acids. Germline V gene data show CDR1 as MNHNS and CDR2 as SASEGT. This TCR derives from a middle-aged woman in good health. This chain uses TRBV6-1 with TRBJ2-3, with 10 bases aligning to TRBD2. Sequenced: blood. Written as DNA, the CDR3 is TGTGCCAGCAGTGACCAGCGGGGGGGCAGAGATACGCAGTATTTT. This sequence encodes CASSDQRGGRDTQYF.